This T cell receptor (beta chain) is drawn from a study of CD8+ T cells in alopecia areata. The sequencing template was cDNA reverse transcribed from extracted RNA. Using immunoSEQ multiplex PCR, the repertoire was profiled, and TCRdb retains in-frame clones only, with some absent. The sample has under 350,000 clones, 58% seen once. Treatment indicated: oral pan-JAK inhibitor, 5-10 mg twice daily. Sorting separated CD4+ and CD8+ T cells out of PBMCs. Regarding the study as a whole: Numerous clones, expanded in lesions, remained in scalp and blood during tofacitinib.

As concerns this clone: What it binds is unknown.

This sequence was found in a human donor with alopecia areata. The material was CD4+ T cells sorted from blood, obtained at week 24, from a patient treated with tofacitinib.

The CDR3 here is CATSPTGNTDTQYF. CDR3 nucleotides: TGTGCCACCTCACCGACAGGGAACACAGATACGCAGTATTTT. The chain employs TRBV10-3 and TRBJ2-3; the match to TRBD1 covers 7 bases. Trimming removed 10 bases from V and 2 bases from J; junction bases left unmatched: 9. CDR3 length: 14 amino acids. The germline CDR1 and CDR2 sequences are ENHRY and SYGVKD.